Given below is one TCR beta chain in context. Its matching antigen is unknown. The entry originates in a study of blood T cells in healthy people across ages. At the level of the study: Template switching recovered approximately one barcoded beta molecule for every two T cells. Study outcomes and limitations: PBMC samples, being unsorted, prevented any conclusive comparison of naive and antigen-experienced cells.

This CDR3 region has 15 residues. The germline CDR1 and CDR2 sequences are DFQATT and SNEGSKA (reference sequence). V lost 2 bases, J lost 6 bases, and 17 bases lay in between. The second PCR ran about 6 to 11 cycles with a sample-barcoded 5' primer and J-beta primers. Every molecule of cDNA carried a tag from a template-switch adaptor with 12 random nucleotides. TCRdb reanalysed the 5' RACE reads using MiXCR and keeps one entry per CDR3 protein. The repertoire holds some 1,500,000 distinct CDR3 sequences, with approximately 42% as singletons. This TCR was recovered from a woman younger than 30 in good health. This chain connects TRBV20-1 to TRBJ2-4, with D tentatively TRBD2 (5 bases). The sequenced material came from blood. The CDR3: CSARRARDGRNIQYF. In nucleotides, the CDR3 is TGCAGTGCTAGACGGGCAAGGGATGGGAGAAACATTCAGTACTTC.